The rows below give T cell receptor beta chains drawn from one sample of a study of CD8 T cells in ankylosing spondylitis. TCRdb re-called the 5' RACE reads with MiXCR, one entry per CDR3 protein. Here the sample spans hundreds of thousands of distinct CDR3 sequences, roughly 20% being singletons. What was sequenced was blood, either unsorted or a sorted T cell fraction (not recorded which). The receptors originated from a female donor with ankylosing spondylitis or in good health (not recorded which). The CDR3 runs from the conserved cysteine through the conserved F or W. A D gene is named only where the DNA matches it firmly. The listing skips clone size in some rows; elsewhere it reads once, few, many or a size class.

D	J	size	V	DNA	CDR3
-	TRBJ2-3	-	TRBV24-1	TGTGCCACCAGTGTAGCAGGGAGGACAGATACGCAGTATTTT	CATSVAGRTDTQYF
TRBD2	TRBJ2-5	-	TRBV20-1	TGCAGTGCTAGTGGCCGACTAGCGGGAAGGGGACAAGAGACCCAGTACTTC	CSASGRLAGRGQETQYF
-	TRBJ1-1	-	TRBV2	TGTGCCAGCAGCCGGACAGCAACTCTGAACACTGAAGCTTTCTTT	CASSRTATLNTEAFF
-	TRBJ2-1	few	TRBV6-2/TRBV6-3	TGTGCCAGCAGCTACGCGGTCCCAGGGCAAGGTGAGCAGTTCTTC	CASSYAVPGQGEQFF
TRBD2	TRBJ2-3	-	TRBV4-3	TGCGCCAGCAGCCAAGATGGAGCTAGCGGGATGGTAGATACGCAGTATTTT	CASSQDGASGMVDTQYF
-	TRBJ1-1	-	TRBV6-1	TGTGCCAGCAGTCAGACAGAAACCTACACTGAAGCTTTCTTT	CASSQTETYTEAFF
-	TRBJ1-4	-	TRBV20-1	TGCAGTGCTAGAGAGGTTCTTAGGGGTGAAAAACTGTTTTTT	CSAREVLRGEKLFF
TRBD1	TRBJ2-1	few	TRBV7-2	TGTGCCAGCGTTATCGGGAGCGGACAGGGTGTGACTGAGCAGTTCTTC	CASVIGSGQGVTEQFF
TRBD2	TRBJ2-1	-	TRBV5-5	TGTGCCAGCAGCACCGGGACTAGCGGGAGAGGATACAATGAGCAGTTCTTC	CASSTGTSGRGYNEQFF
-	TRBJ2-5	-	TRBV20-1	TGCAGTGCTAGAGTGGACGGGGGAGCGACCGCGGAGACCCAGTACTTC	CSARVDGGATAETQYF
-	TRBJ2-1	-	TRBV7-2	TGTGCCAGCAGCACAAAGGACTACGGGAATGAGCAGTTCTTC	CASSTKDYGNEQFF
-	TRBJ2-3	-	TRBV5-1	TGCGCCAGCAGCTTTAACCCGGGCACAGATACGCAGTATTTT	CASSFNPGTDTQYF
-	TRBJ2-7	-	TRBV9	TGTGCCAGCAGCGGGAGTGGGGCCTCGTACGAGCAGTACTTC	CASSGSGASYEQYF
-	TRBJ2-7	few	TRBV5-1	TGCGCCAGCAGACAGGGACTTGCCTACGAGCAGTACTTC	CASRQGLAYEQYF
-	TRBJ2-7	few	TRBV2	TGTGCCAGCCACCCTGGGATCCAGGCGACCTCCTACGAGCAGTACTTC	CASHPGIQATSYEQYF
TRBD2	TRBJ2-7	-	TRBV7-2	TGTGCCAGCAGCGAGACTAGCGGGAGGGCCGGGGAGCAGTACTTC	CASSETSGRAGEQYF
-	TRBJ1-1	many	TRBV12-3/TRBV12-4	TGTGCCAGCAGTTACGGGCCAGCACGGAACACTGAAGCTTTCTTT	CASSYGPARNTEAFF
TRBD1	TRBJ1-5	many	TRBV20-1	TGCAGTGCTAGCCAGGGGGCGGGCAATCAGCCCCAGCATTTT	CSASQGAGNQPQHF
-	TRBJ1-2	few	TRBV30	TGTGTCGGAGGACCCTACGACTATGGCTACACCTTC	CVGGPYDYGYTF
-	TRBJ2-1	-	TRBV6-1	TGTGCCAGCAGAGGTTCGGGCGGGTACCACTCCTACAATGAGCAGTTCTTC	CASRGSGGYHSYNEQFF
TRBD1	TRBJ1-2	few	TRBV20-1	TGCAGTGCTTCCCGACAGGGGAGCGGCTACACCTTC	CSASRQGSGYTF
-	TRBJ1-4	many	TRBV20-1	TGCAGTGCTAGTCAGGAAGGTGAAAAACTGTTTTTT	CSASQEGEKLFF
-	TRBJ2-7	-	TRBV6-2/TRBV6-3	TGTGCCAGCAGTTCGCCCCCGGGACGCTTTCCCTACGAGCAGTACTTC	CASSSPPGRFPYEQYF
TRBD2	TRBJ2-7	-	TRBV6-2/TRBV6-3	TGTGCCAGCAGAAGCGGACTAGCGGGAGCCTACGAGCAGTACTTC	CASRSGLAGAYEQYF
TRBD2	TRBJ2-3	few	TRBV7-3	TGTGCCAGCAGCCGAGCGGGAGGCGGCACAGATACGCAGTATTTT	CASSRAGGGTDTQYF
-	TRBJ1-1	few	TRBV3-1	TGTGCCAGCAGCCAAGGCAGGACACAAGAAGCTTTCTTT	CASSQGRTQEAFF
-	TRBJ1-1	few	TRBV10-3	TGTGCCATCACCAAGACAGGAACGAACACTGAAGCTTTCTTT	CAITKTGTNTEAFF
-	TRBJ2-3	many	TRBV5-1	TGCGCCAGCAGCTTGGTGGCGCTTAGCACAGATACGCAGTATTTT	CASSLVALSTDTQYF
-	TRBJ2-7	-	TRBV10-1	TGCGCCAGCAGTGAGTCGAGTAGGGGAAGGCAGTACTTC	CASSESSRGRQYF
-	TRBJ2-7	-	TRBV7-8	TGTGCCAGCAGCTCTTCGGGGAGAAGCCCCTACGAGCAGTACTTC	CASSSSGRSPYEQYF
TRBD1	TRBJ1-1	-	TRBV6-1	TGTGCCAGCAGACCACAGGGGTCTAGTGTCACTGAAGCTTTCTTT	CASRPQGSSVTEAFF
TRBD2	TRBJ2-7	few	TRBV10-3	TGTGCCATCAGTGAAGCCAAACTAGCGGGAGCATCCGAGCAGTACTTC	CAISEAKLAGASEQYF
-	TRBJ2-2	-	TRBV7-8	TGTGCCAGCAGCGTCACGCAGGGGACCGGGGAGCTGTTTTTT	CASSVTQGTGELFF
-	TRBJ2-3	-	TRBV5-1	TGCGCCAGCAGCTTGTCGGCTAGGGATACGCAGTATTTT	CASSLSARDTQYF
-	TRBJ2-1	many	TRBV29-1	TGCAGCGTTGCCGGAAGAGCCCACAATGAGCAGTTCTTC	CSVAGRAHNEQFF
TRBD2	TRBJ2-7	-	TRBV7-9	TGTGCCATCGGACTAGCGGGTGCCTCCTACGAGCAGTACTTC	CAIGLAGASYEQYF
-	TRBJ2-5	few	TRBV6-2/TRBV6-3	TGTGCCAGCAGTTACTCGTCACCTGTGGTAGAGACCCAGTACTTC	CASSYSSPVVETQYF
-	TRBJ2-1	-	TRBV5-6	TGTGCCAGCAGCTTCGGGGTCCGGGACTCCTACAATGAGCAGTTCTTC	CASSFGVRDSYNEQFF
TRBD1	TRBJ1-2	many	TRBV29-1	TGCAGCGTTGAAGATCAGGGGGACTGGGTGAAAACCTTC	CSVEDQGDWVKTF
TRBD2	TRBJ2-1	few	TRBV3-1	TGTGCCAGCAGCCCTAGCGGGAGGGGGTCCTACAATGAGCAGTTCTTC	CASSPSGRGSYNEQFF
-	TRBJ2-7	-	TRBV7-2	TGTGCCAGCAGCTTAGCCTCAGGGGAGGCCTACGAGCAGTACTTC	CASSLASGEAYEQYF
-	TRBJ2-1	-	TRBV25-1	TGTGCCAGCAGTGGTGCGGGCGTCCAGTTCTTC	CASSGAGVQFF
TRBD1	TRBJ1-2	-	TRBV5-1	TGCGCCAGCAGTTTGGACAGGGTAGTTGATGGCTACACCTTC	CASSLDRVVDGYTF
-	TRBJ2-1	-	TRBV11-2	TGTGCCAGCAGCTTAGAATGGATTGATGGACCGTACAATGAGCAGTTCTTC	CASSLEWIDGPYNEQFF
-	TRBJ1-1	-	TRBV11-2	TGTGCCAGCAGTTTAGGGGGGTATGGCACTGAAGCTTTCTTT	CASSLGGYGTEAFF
-	TRBJ2-3	many	TRBV12-3/TRBV12-4	TGTGCCAGCAGCGCAGGGAGCACAGATACGCAGTATTTT	CASSAGSTDTQYF
-	TRBJ2-1	many	TRBV29-1	TGCAGCGTTGAAGTAGTAGGGAATGGGGAGCAGTTCTTC	CSVEVVGNGEQFF
-	TRBJ2-7	-	TRBV6-5	TGTGCCAGCAGTTATGGGGGGAGCTTCTACGAGCAGTACTTC	CASSYGGSFYEQYF
TRBD2	TRBJ2-5	once	TRBV11-3	TGTGCCAGCAGCCACCCTGGGACAGCGAACCGACTAGCGGGATTAGGGGAGACCCAGTACTTC	CASSHPGTANRLAGLGETQYF
-	TRBJ2-3	-	TRBV4-2	TGTGCCAGCAGCCAAGAGGTGGGCGGAACTAGCACAGATACGCAGTATTTT	CASSQEVGGTSTDTQYF
-	TRBJ2-5	few	TRBV15	TGTGCCACCAGCAGATCGTGGAGGGAGACCCAGTACTTC	CATSRSWRETQYF
TRBD2	TRBJ2-2	-	TRBV20-1	TGCAGTGCTAGGGTTGGGGCGGGGGTCGCGAACACCGGGGAGCTGTTTTTT	CSARVGAGVANTGELFF
TRBD1	TRBJ2-7	few	TRBV3-1	TGTGCCAGCAGCCAAGTTTTAGGAGACAGGGGGCTTGCCGAGCAGTACTTC	CASSQVLGDRGLAEQYF